The entry below describes one T cell receptor beta chain. This specimen belongs to a study of blood T cell repertoires in COVID-19. At the level of the study: Material from acute and convalescent COVID-19 was sourced from the United States, Italy and Spain.

V lost 0 bases to trimming and J lost 0 bases, with 11 bases between them. In germline, CDR1 is LNHNV, CDR2 YYDKDF (reference sequence). The CDR3 is 16 residues long. Methods used by the authors: Cell counts per sample came from amplifying reference gene primers. Measured with immunoSEQ multiplex PCR; TCRdb has only the in-frame clones, and not every one. The V and J calls and the clone size are those of that table, but D and trimming were determined from the DNA. The sample has 150,000 to 200,000 clones, about 88% seen once. The material sequenced was peripheral blood. This clonotype originated in a man between 65 and 85 years old with active or convalescent COVID-19. The genes are TRBV15 and TRBJ1-1; D uncertain. The CDR3: CATSRDRWALNTEAFF. The CDR3, as DNA: TGTGCCACCAGCAGAGATCGGTGGGCTCTGAACACTGAAGCTTTCTTT.